This T cell receptor beta chain was observed in a study of cytomegalovirus exposure and HLA in healthy donors. The wider study: Early on, a data release was issued that held about 85 million unique TCRs from HLA-typed donors. Findings and limits, study-wide: Researchers reported in a later analysis that common viral pathogens appeared linked to several top clusters.

Germline V gives CDR1 ENHRY, CDR2 SYGVKD. V dropped 6 bases and J dropped 5 bases, with 30 bases sitting between them. This CDR3 has 19 amino acids. Points on this clone: Its antigen remains unidentified.

Primers for the PCR totalled 60 Vbeta and 13 Jbeta. Method: immunoSEQ multiplex PCR; TCRdb's copy keeps in-frame clones and lacks some. The sample carries roughly 80,000 clones, around four fifths recorded once. This receptor was taken from a woman in her 50s in good health and CMV-seropositive. The material sequenced was PBMCs. This chain connects TRBV10-3 to TRBJ2-3, with a tentative D call TRBD2 (5 bases). In nucleotides, the CDR3 is TGTGCCATCAGCGGAATCGTGGGTAGCGCGAATGCAGGAGGAGATACGCAGTATTTT. Encoded protein: CAISGIVGSANAGGDTQYF.